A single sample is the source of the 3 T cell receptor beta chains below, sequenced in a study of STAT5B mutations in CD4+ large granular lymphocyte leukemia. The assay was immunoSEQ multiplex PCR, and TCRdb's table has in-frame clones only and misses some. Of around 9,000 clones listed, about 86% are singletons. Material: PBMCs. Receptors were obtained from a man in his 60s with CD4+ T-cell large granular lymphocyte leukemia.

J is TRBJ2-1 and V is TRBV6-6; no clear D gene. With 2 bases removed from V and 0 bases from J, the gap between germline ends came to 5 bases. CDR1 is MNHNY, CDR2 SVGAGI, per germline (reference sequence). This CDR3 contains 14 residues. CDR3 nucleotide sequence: TGTGCCAGCAGTTACGAAAGCTCCTACAATGAGCAGTTCTTC. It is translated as CASSYESSYNEQFF.

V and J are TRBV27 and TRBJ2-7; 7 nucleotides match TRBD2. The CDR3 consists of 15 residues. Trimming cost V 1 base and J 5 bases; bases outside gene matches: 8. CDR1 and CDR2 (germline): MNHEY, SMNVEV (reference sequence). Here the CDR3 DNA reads TGTGCCAGCAGTTTATTACGGGAGGCTCGGCACGAGCAGTACTTC. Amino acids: CASSLLREARHEQYF.

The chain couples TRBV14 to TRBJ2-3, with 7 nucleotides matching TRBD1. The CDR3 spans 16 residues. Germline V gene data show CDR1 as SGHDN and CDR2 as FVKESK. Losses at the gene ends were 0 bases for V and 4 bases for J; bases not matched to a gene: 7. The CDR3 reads CASSQEPGQTSDTQYF. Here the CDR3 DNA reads TGTGCCAGCAGCCAAGAGCCGGGACAGACCTCAGATACGCAGTATTTT.